This T cell receptor beta chain emerged from a study of ipilimumab plus nivolumab after autologous stem cell transplantation (dated by TCRdb to the early 2020s). Background on the whole study: The median number of doses that trial patients received was about five for ipilimumab and under 10 for nivolumab. Included in the myeloma cohort were high-risk transplant-naive patients as well as patients relapsing within 3 years of a first autologous transplant. The trial enrolled patients with high-risk diffuse large B cell lymphoma, mature T cell lymphoma, or multiple myeloma undergoing autologous transplant. The intent-to-treat population of the trial consisted of fewer than 45 patients. Overall study results and their limits: Per the authors, a biologic rationale for further study of the post-transplant checkpoint inhibition approach was offered by T cell receptor repertoire, regulatory T cell phenotype and gut microbiota profiles. The authors concluded that, as post-transplant consolidation, combined checkpoint inhibition appeared tolerable.

In regard to this clone: Its antigen is not yet known. The sample holds no much larger clone one base away, and base qualities are not on file.

Starting 14 to 28 days after the autologous transplant, patients began checkpoint therapy, which included ipilimumab at 1 mg/kg intravenously on day 1 of selected weeks. Nivolumab was administered at 3 mg/kg intravenously on day 1 of weeks 1, 4, 7, 10, and every two weeks through week 26. Combined checkpoint inhibition with ipilimumab and nivolumab as consolidation after autologous stem cell transplantation was tested in a Phase Ib clinical trial. The germline V gene sets CDR1 to MDHEN and CDR2 to SYDVKM. Counted from cysteine to phenylalanine, this CDR3 has 17 amino acids. Kept here is only the CDR3 DNA, which spans 51 bases and is read in frame from base 1. V is pruned by 3 bases and J by 2 bases, leaving 8 bases of the junction without a gene match. The method was the immunoSEQ multiplex PCR assay. The source is immuneACCESS, and TCRdb retained only in-frame sequences with V and J called. Part of the clones is not carried over; for the studies checked, unresolved V genes explain less than half of this, and the remainder is unexplained. In all, the sample holds around 4,900 clones, and about 63% of those were seen once. The top ten clones comprise 28% of the sample.

Material: PBMCs, obtained in a trial of ipilimumab plus nivolumab as post-transplant consolidation. This receptor was taken from a male donor with multiple myeloma. Recombination linked TRBV28 to TRBJ2-3; TRBD2 matches 10 bases in the middle. The DNA sequence follows: TGTGCCAGCAGTTTGTTCCTAGCGGGGGTGAACACAGATACGCAGTATTTT. Its protein reads: CASSLFLAGVNTDTQYF.